The rows below give T cell receptor beta chains drawn from one sample of a study of OX40 agonist ivuxolimab in advanced cancers. Libraries were prepared by immunoSEQ multiplex PCR; TCRdb keeps only in-frame clonotypes and omits some of them. The sample comprises some 75,000 clones, 80% to 85% of which are singletons, and around 2.1% rests with the top ten. The sequencing used CD4+ or CD8+ T cells sorted from blood, collected in a trial of the OX40 agonist ivuxolimab. Receptors were obtained from an adult with an advanced solid tumor such as melanoma, head and neck, liver or kidney cancer. Each CDR3 is given with its conserved first and last residue. D genes are given only for firm matches. Only some rows state a clone size, as once, few, many or a class for expanded clones.

J gene: TRBJ1-2; D gene: NA; V gene: TRBV9; clone size: NA; CDR3 DNA: TGTGCCAGCAGCGTCTCACACGGTGGCTACACCTTC; CDR3 protein: CASSVSHGGYTF
J gene: TRBJ2-1; D gene: NA; V gene: TRBV5-1; clone size: NA; CDR3 DNA: TGCGCCAGCAGCTTGGCCGTTGGTGACCCTAGGTACAATGAGCAGTTCTTC; CDR3 protein: CASSLAVGDPRYNEQFF
J gene: TRBJ1-1; D gene: NA; V gene: TRBV10-2; clone size: NA; CDR3 DNA: TGCGCCAGCAGTGAGGGGACAATGAACACTGAAGCTTTCTTT; CDR3 protein: CASSEGTMNTEAFF
J gene: TRBJ1-1; D gene: TRBD1; V gene: TRBV6-5; clone size: NA; CDR3 DNA: TGTGCCAGCAAGGCAGGCAGGGGGCTAAACACTGAAGCTTTCTTT; CDR3 protein: CASKAGRGLNTEAFF
J gene: TRBJ2-7; D gene: NA; V gene: TRBV7-2; clone size: NA; CDR3 DNA: TGTGCCAGCAGCTTCGGTCCCCCGGACGAGCAGTACTTC; CDR3 protein: CASSFGPPDEQYF
J gene: TRBJ2-7; D gene: NA; V gene: TRBV11-2; clone size: once; CDR3 DNA: TGTGCCAGCAGCTCGAGTTACGAGCAGTACTTC; CDR3 protein: CASSSSYEQYF
J gene: TRBJ2-1; D gene: TRBD2; V gene: TRBV9; clone size: NA; CDR3 DNA: TGTGCCAGCAGCGTAAGTGTTAGCGGGGTAGGGAATGAGCAGTTCTTC; CDR3 protein: CASSVSVSGVGNEQFF
J gene: TRBJ2-7; D gene: TRBD2; V gene: TRBV19; clone size: once; CDR3 DNA: TGTGCCAGTAGTACGACATCAGCGGGAGGGGCGGGGGAGCAGTACTTC; CDR3 protein: CASSTTSAGGAGEQYF
J gene: TRBJ2-5; D gene: TRBD2; V gene: TRBV25-1; clone size: NA; CDR3 DNA: TGTGCCAGCAGTGAGAAGGCTAGCGGGGGCCAGGGGGGGACCCAGTACTTC; CDR3 protein: CASSEKASGGQGGTQYF
J gene: TRBJ2-7; D gene: NA; V gene: TRBV2; clone size: NA; CDR3 DNA: TGTGCCAGCAGGACAGGCTCCTACGAGCAGTACTTC; CDR3 protein: CASRTGSYEQYF
J gene: TRBJ2-2; D gene: NA; V gene: TRBV7-7; clone size: NA; CDR3 DNA: TGTGCCAGCAGCCTAGGGGCCTCCAACACCGGGGAGCTGTTTTTT; CDR3 protein: CASSLGASNTGELFF